This TCR beta chain derives from a study of OX40 agonist ivuxolimab in advanced cancers. Context from the whole study: Ivuxolimab was an agonistic, fully human IgG2 monoclonal antibody directed against OX40 (CD134), a costimulatory receptor. Peripheral TCRbeta sequencing was intended to test whether TCR sequence diversity was altered and clonal T-cell expansion was caused by ivuxolimab. The paper reports the monotherapy dose-escalation portion (N of about 56 patients) of the phase I ivuxolimab trial. A male proportion of 82.7% and a mean age of approximately 55 years, ranging from roughly 23 to 79, were recorded for the dose-escalation cohort. Prior anti-PD-1, anti-PD-L1 or anti-CTLA-4 therapy was permitted, and checkpoint inhibitors had been received by around 40% of dose-escalation patients. Three dose-escalation patients achieved partial responses, one with hepatocellular carcinoma and two with cutaneous melanoma. Among the 52 dose-escalation patients, about 20 had hepatocellular carcinoma, about 15 melanoma, 9 renal cell carcinoma and 9 head and neck cancer. Intravenous ivuxolimab was administered to patients every 2 weeks at six dose levels: 0.01, 0.1, 0.3, 1.5, 3 and 10 mg/kg. The paper as a whole reports these results and caveats: Clonal expansion of both CD4+ and CD8+ blood T cells was observed from baseline to week 6 at doses 0.1 to 3.0 mg/kg. Low levels of normalized T-cell clonal expansion were also seen in some nonresponding patients. After ivuxolimab, expanded clones were on average more numerous among CD8+ T cells than among CD4+ T cells. Partial responders in the 0.1-3.0 mg/kg groups had among the lowest normalized peripheral clonal expansion, especially among CD8+ T cells. The antigen specificity of the peripheral T cells that underwent clonal expansion was not determined.

To sequence the TCRbeta CDR3 region, genomic DNA was isolated from the sorted cells. The immunoSEQ Assay was used for sequencing of TCRbeta CDR3 regions. TCRdb stores this immuneACCESS table with in-frame sequences only. Part of the clones is absent; in the studies checked, under half of the shortfall reflects unresolved V genes, and no reason is known for the rest. For this sample there are fewer than 80,000 clones; approximately 86% appear just once. Of the sample, 5% to 7% is held by the ten largest clones. The trial excluded patients who had a history of autoimmune disease or were on systemic immunosuppression. Peripheral blood for TCR sequencing was collected from all dose cohorts at baseline, on cycle 4 day 1, and on cycle 7 day 1. The samples were drawn from a first-in-human, open-label, multicenter phase I dose-escalation trial of ivuxolimab. Adults with locally advanced or metastatic melanoma, renal cell carcinoma, hepatocellular carcinoma or head and neck squamous cell carcinoma were enrolled in the trial. CD4+ and CD8+ T cells were sorted separately from peripheral blood before TCR sequencing.

In the case of this clone: What antigen it recognizes has not been identified. Per-base quality was not reported, and no clone a single base away is much larger than it.

The receptor comes from an adult with an advanced solid tumor such as melanoma, head and neck, liver or kidney cancer. The starting material was CD4+ or CD8+ T cells sorted from blood, obtained in a trial of the OX40 agonist ivuxolimab.

In nucleotides, the sequence is TGTGCCAGCAGTTATGGACAGGGTCCTTGGGAGACCCAGTACTTC. Its translation reads: CASSYGQGPWETQYF. Rearrangement joined TRBV6-5 to TRBJ2-5; TRBD1 matches 8 bases in the middle. Unmatched junction bases come to 8, with V trimmed by 3 bases and J by 5 bases. The CDR3 runs 15 amino acids, cysteine and phenylalanine included. Only the CDR3 DNA is retained, 45 bases long and in frame from the first base. Based on the germline V gene, the CDR1 and CDR2 sequences are MNHEY and SVGAGI.